This T cell receptor beta chain was sequenced during a study of regulatory T cells in long-lasting Graves disease. Study findings and constraints: Patients with persistent Graves' had lower TCR diversity than newly diagnosed patients.

Time point meaning: newly diagnosed GD, antithyroid drugs for less than 3 months. The TCR library was made from RNA extracted from PBMCs. It was an endocrinology department in Xi'an, China, that provided the patients. Comments on this clonotype: As yet, its antigen is unknown.

With iRepertoire HTBI primers and Arm-PCR of CDR3 regions, TCR beta libraries were built. TCRdb re-analysed the multiplex PCR reads in MiXCR, keeping a single row per CDR3 protein. The sample lists around 240,000 distinct CDR3 sequences; 18% were seen once. V shed 1 base, J shed 2 bases, and the junction held 3 bases outside the gene matches. Germline CDR1 reads MGHDK; CDR2 reads SYGVNS. The CDR3 length is 16 residues. The data were also submitted as part of a second study, on T cells in Graves' hyperthyroidism and ophthalmopathy. That study adds: With the HTBI primer set, the TCR CDR3 went through a first round of RT-PCR. Before onset, by a median of around six months, the model predicted ophthalmopathy.

Sequences were derived from peripheral blood mononuclear cells (PBMCs), sampled at new diagnosis, from a patient treated with antithyroid drugs. V usage is TRBV25-1 and J usage is TRBJ1-2, with 11 bases aligning to TRBD1. This sequence originates from a woman aged 30 to 39 with Graves disease. This CDR3 is CASSELGTGGNYGYTF. Here the CDR3 DNA reads TGTGCCAGCAGTGAATTGGGGACAGGGGGGAACTATGGCTACACCTTC.